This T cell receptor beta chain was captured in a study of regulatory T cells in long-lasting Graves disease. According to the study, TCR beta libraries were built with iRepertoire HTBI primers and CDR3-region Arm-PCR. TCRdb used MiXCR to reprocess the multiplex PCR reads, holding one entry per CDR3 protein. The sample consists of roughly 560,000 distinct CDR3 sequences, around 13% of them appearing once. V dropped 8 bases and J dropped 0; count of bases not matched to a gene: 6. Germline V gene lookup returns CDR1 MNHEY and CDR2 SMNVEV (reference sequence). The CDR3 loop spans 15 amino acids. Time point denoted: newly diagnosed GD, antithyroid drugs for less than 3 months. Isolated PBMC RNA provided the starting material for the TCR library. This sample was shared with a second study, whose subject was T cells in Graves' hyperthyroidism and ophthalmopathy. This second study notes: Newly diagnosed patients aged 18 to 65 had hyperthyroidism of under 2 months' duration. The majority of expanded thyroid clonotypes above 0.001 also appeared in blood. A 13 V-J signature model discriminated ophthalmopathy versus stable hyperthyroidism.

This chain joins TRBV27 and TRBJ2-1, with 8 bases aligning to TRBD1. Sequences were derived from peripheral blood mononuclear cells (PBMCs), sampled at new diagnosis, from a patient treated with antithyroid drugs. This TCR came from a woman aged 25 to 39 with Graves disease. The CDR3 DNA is TGTGCCAGCTGGGGACAGGACAGCTCCTACAATGAGCAGTTCTTC. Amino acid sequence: CASWGQDSSYNEQFF.